This T cell receptor beta chain was sequenced during a study of cytomegalovirus exposure and HLA in healthy donors. Study at large: Most donors, roughly 82% of over 350 genotyped, fell in the Caucasian-associated ancestry cluster.

The study ran its PCR with 60 Vbeta and 13 Jbeta primers. Method: immunoSEQ multiplex PCR; TCRdb's copy keeps in-frame clones and lacks some. The table lists about 120,000 clones, around 77% of them singletons, with approximately 6.3% in the top ten. CDR3 size: 16 residues. V lost 1 base, J lost 6 bases, and 16 bases lay in between. CDR1 is SGHAT and CDR2 is FQNNGV in the germline V gene. General study findings and limits: Later analysis suggested links between common viral pathogens and several top significant clusters. In a later analysis, V- and J-gene trimming of beta chains associated with a DCLRE1C missense variant, replicated independently. Most of the CMV-associated TCR beta chains (in a later analysis) appeared to be HLA-restricted.

Worth noting for this clone: As yet, its antigen is unknown.

This receptor was obtained from a man aged 18-30 years in good health and CMV-seropositive. The rearrangement uses TRBV11-2 and TRBJ2-1, with D hard to call. The specimen was PBMCs. The CDR3 DNA sequence: TGTGCCAGCAGCTTAGCGCCGTCCGTAGGCGGCAATGAGCAGTTCTTC. As protein: CASSLAPSVGGNEQFF.